This T cell receptor (beta chain) was sequenced for a study of blood T cell repertoires in COVID-19. In the study overall: COVID-19 samples collected from the United States, Italy and Spain covered acute and convalescent phases. T cells, B-cell-depleted T cells, or PBMCs supplied cDNA or gDNA.

Source study methods: The authors estimated nucleated cell counts from reference gene primer amplification. Some clones are missing from TCRdb's copy, which holds only in-frame ones; the method was immunoSEQ multiplex PCR. V, J and clone size are taken as reported in that table, and D and trimming were inferred from the DNA itself. Of over 85,000 clones in the sample, 70% to 90% were seen once. The CDR3 contains 15 residues. Germline V gives CDR1 MNHNY, CDR2 SVGAGI (reference sequence). V trimming: 4 bases; J trimming: 5 bases; junction bases outside the gene matches: 6. J is TRBJ2-1 and V is TRBV6-6, with 9 bases aligning to TRBD1. The sequenced sample consisted of peripheral blood. The TCR originated in a human donor with acute or convalescent COVID-19. The donor label of this sample is uncertain. CDR3 nucleotides: TGTGCCAGCAGTTCAGGACAGGGGAAGAACAATGAGCAGTTCTTC. Amino acid sequence: CASSSGQGKNNEQFF.